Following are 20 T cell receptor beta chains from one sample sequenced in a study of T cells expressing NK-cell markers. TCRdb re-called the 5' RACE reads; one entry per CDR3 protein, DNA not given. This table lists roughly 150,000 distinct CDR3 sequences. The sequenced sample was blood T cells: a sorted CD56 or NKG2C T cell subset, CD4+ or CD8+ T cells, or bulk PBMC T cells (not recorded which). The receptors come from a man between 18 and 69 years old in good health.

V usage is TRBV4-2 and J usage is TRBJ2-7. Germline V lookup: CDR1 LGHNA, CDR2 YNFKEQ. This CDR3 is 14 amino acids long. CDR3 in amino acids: CASSQSGSSYEQYF.

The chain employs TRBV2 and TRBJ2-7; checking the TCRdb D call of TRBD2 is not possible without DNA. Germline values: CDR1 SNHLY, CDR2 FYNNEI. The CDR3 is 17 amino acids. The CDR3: CASSDNLASPDSYEQYF.

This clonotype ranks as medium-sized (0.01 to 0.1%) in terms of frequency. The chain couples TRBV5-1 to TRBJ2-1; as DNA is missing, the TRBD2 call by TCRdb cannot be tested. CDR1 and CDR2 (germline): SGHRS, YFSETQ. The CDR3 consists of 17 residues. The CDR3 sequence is CASSLALAGFSYNEQFF.

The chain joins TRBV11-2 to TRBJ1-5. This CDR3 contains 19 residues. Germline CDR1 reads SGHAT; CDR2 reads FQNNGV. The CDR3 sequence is CASSLRPGPPVGTNQPQHF.

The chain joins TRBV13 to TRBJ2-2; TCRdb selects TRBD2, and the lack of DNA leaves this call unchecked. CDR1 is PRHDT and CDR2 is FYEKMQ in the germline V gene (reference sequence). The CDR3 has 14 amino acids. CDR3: CASSPNSETGELFF.

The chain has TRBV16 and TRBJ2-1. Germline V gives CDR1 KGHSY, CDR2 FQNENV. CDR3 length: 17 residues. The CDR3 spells CASSRKLGPNKYNEQFF.

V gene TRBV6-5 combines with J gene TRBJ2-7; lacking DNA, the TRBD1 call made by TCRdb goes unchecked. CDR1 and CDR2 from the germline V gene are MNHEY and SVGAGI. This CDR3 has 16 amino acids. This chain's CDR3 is CASSYSYTGTGYEQYF.

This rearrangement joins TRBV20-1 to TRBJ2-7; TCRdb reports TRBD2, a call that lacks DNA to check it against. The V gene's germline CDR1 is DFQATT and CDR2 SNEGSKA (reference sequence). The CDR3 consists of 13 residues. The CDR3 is CSGLGRELYEQYF.

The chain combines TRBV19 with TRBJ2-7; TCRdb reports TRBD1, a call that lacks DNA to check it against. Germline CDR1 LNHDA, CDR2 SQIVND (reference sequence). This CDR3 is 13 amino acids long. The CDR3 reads CASSAGQHYEQYF.

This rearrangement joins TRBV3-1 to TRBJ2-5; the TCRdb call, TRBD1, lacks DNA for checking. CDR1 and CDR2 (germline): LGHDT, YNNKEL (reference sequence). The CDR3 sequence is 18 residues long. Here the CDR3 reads CASSQDKGGRGRQETQYF.

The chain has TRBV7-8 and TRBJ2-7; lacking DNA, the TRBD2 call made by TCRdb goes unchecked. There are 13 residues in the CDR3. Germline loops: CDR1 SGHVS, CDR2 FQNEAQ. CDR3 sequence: CASRGLAPYEQYF.

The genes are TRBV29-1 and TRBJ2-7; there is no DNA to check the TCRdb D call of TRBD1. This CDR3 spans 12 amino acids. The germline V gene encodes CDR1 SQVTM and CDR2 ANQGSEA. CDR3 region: CSVEAVGREKYF.

CDR3 residues: CSARDLGPARDEQYF. J is TRBJ2-7 and V is TRBV20-1; TCRdb designates TRBD2, a call that cannot be tested without DNA. This CDR3 has 15 amino acids. CDR1 DFQATT and CDR2 SNEGSKA come from the germline V gene (reference sequence).

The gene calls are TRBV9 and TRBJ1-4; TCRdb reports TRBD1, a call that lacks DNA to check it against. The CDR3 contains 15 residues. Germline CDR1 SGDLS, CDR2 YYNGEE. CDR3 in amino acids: CASSLAGTVNEKLFF.

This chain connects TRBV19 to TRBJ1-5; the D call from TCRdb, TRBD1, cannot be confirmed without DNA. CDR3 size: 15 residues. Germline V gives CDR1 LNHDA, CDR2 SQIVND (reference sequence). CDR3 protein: CASSIVDRVDQPQHF.

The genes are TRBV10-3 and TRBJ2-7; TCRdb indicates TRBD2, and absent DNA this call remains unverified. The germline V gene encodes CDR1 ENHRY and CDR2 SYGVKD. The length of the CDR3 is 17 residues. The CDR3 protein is CAISDPERGDPSYEQYF.

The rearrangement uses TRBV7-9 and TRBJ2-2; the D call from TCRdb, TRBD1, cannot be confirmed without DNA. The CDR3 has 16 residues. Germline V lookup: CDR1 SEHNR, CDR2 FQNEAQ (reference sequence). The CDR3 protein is CASSSHRGPNTGELFF.

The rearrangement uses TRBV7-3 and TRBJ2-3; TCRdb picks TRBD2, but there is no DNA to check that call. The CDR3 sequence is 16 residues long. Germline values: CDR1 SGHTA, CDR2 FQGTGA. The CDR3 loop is CASSLRGGFSTDTQYF.

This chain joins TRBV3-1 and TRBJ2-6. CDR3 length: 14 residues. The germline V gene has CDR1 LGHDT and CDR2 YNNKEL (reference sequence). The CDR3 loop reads CASGITAGANVLTF.

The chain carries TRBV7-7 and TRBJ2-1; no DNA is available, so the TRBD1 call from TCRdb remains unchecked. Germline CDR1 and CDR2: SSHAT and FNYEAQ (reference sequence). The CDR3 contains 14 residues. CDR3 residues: CASSPGTGSNEQFF.